These 8 T cell receptor beta chains originate from one sample sequenced in a study of cytomegalovirus exposure and HLA in healthy donors. The PCR used 60 Vbeta and 13 Jbeta primers. Produced via immunoSEQ multiplex PCR; TCRdb's table is partial and in-frame only. The sample contains around 170,000 clones, over 75% of which appear only once. Source material: PBMCs. Receptors originate from a man between 60 and 75 years old in good health and CMV-seronegative.

The chain is built from TRBV25-1 and TRBJ2-3, with TRBD2 identical over 12 bases. CDR1 MGHDK and CDR2 SYGVNS come from the germline V gene. V was clipped by 1 base and J by 4 bases; unmatched bases: 9. The length of the CDR3 is 18 residues. CDR3 nucleotides: TGTGCCAGCAGTGAATTTCGCCTAGCGGGGGGGCCATCAGATACGCAGTATTTT. The encoded protein is CASSEFRLAGGPSDTQYF. The entire variable domain, with the rest obtained from reference TRBV25-1 and TRBJ2-3, is as follows: EADIYQTPRYLVIGTGKKITLECSQTMGHDKMYWYQQDPGMELHLIHYSYGVNSTEKGDLSSESTVSRIRTEHFPLTLESARPSHTSQYLCASSEFRLAGGPSDTQYFGPGTRLTVL.

This clone appeared a single time. The chain combines TRBV6-5 with TRBJ1-2; 10 nucleotides align to TRBD1. With 5 bases clipped from V and 3 bases from J, the junction kept 3 bases outside the gene matches. Germline V gene lookup returns CDR1 MNHEY and CDR2 SVGAGI. This CDR3 is built from 14 residues. The CDR3 nucleotides read TGTGCCAGCAGTGCGGACAGGGGGGACTATGGCTACACCTTC. This encodes CASSADRGDYGYTF.

The gene calls are TRBV2 and TRBJ1-5; 8 bases align to TRBD1. Germline CDR1 SNHLY, CDR2 FYNNEI. After removal of 7 bases from V and 6 bases from J, the junction contained 5 bases not matched to a gene. This CDR3 is built from 13 residues. In DNA, the CDR3 is TGTGCCAGCACTTCTGACAGGGGTCAGCCCCAGCATTTT. Translation: CASTSDRGQPQHF.

This rearrangement joins TRBV9 to TRBJ2-3; 7 bases map to TRBD2. CDR1 is SGDLS, CDR2 YYNGEE, per germline. The CDR3 extends over 15 amino acids. With 3 bases clipped from V and 1 base from J, the junction kept 5 bases outside the gene matches. CDR3 protein: CASSALLAGTDTQYF. For the CDR3, the DNA is TGTGCCAGCAGCGCCCTCCTAGCGGGCACAGATACGCAGTATTTT.

This chain uses TRBV21-1 with TRBJ1-1. TRBV21-1 is reported as a pseudogene. The CDR3 loop spans 15 amino acids. The CDR3 nucleotides are TGTGCCAGCAGCCTGAGGCCCAGAGGGAACACTGAAGCTTTCTTT. This codes for CASSLRPRGNTEAFF.

This chain uses TRBV6-5 with TRBJ2-1; D remains ambiguous. This CDR3 has 14 amino acids. The V end lost 0 bases, the J end lost 6 bases, and 9 bases lay between the germline ends. Germline CDR1 MNHEY, CDR2 SVGAGI. CDR3 bases: TGTGCCAGCAGTTACTCGCGGCTCCTCAATGAGCAGTTCTTC. This codes for CASSYSRLLNEQFF.

The rearrangement uses TRBV19 and TRBJ2-7, with 7 bases lining up with TRBD1. The CDR3 loop spans 16 amino acids. Germline V gene sequence: CDR1 LNHDA, CDR2 SQIVND (reference sequence). Trimming removed 3 bases from V and 3 bases from J; junction bases left unmatched: 11. CDR3 bases: TGTGCCAGTAGTATTGAATGGGAGAGGGGGCTCTACGAGCAGTACTTC. Its protein product is CASSIEWERGLYEQYF.

The J gene is TRBJ2-5, the V gene TRBV11-3; 9 bases fit TRBD1. The germline V gene has CDR1 SGHNT and CDR2 YENEEA. The CDR3 length is 15 residues. V lost 5 bases, J lost 4 bases, and 8 bases stayed unmatched. The CDR3 nucleotides are TGTGCCAGCAGCCTAGGACAGGGACAGGGAGAGACCCAGTACTTC. The encoded protein is CASSLGQGQGETQYF. Full variable domain (rest looked up from reference TRBV11-3 and TRBJ2-5): EAGVVQSPRYKIIEKKQPVAFWCNPISGHNTLYWYLQNLGQGPELLIRYENEEAVDDSQLPKDRFSAERLKGVDSTLKIQPAELGDSAVYLCASSLGQGQGETQYFGPGTRLLVL.